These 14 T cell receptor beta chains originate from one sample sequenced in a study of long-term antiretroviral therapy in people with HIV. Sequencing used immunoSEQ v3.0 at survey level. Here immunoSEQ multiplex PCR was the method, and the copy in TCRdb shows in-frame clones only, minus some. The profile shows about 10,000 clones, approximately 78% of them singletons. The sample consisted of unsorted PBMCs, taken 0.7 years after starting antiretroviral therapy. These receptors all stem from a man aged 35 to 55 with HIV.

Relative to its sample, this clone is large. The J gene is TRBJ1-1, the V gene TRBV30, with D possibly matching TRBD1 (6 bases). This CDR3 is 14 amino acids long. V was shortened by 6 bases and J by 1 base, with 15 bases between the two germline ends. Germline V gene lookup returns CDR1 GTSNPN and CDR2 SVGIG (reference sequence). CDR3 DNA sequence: TGTGCCTGTGAGGGGGGCCTAGGGAACACTGAAGCTTTCTTT. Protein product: CACEGGLGNTEAFF. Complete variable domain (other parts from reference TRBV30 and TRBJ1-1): SQTIHQWPATLVQPVGSPLSLECTVEGTSNPNLYWYRQAAGRGLQLLFYSVGIGQISSEVPQNLSASRPQDRQFILSSKKLLLSDSGFYLCACEGGLGNTEAFFGQGTRLTVV.

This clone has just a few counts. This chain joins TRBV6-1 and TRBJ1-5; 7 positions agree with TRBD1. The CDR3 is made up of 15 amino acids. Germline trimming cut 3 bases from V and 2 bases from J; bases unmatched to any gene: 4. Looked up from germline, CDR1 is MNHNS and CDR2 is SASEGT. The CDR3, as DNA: TGTGCCAGCAGTGAGTTGGGGACAGGCAATCAGCCCCAGCATTTT. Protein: CASSELGTGNQPQHF.

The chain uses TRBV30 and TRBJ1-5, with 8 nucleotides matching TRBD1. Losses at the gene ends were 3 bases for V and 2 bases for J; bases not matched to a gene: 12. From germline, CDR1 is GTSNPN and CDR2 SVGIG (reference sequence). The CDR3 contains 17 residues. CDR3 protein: CAWSEPGGPIRNQPQHF. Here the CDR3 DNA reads TGTGCCTGGAGCGAACCAGGGGGCCCGATTCGCAATCAGCCCCAGCATTTT.

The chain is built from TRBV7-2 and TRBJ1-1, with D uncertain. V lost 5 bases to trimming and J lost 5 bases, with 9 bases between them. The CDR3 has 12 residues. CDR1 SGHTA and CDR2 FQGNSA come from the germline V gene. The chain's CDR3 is CASSHSGTEAFF. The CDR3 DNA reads TGTGCCAGCAGCCACAGCGGGACTGAAGCTTTCTTT.

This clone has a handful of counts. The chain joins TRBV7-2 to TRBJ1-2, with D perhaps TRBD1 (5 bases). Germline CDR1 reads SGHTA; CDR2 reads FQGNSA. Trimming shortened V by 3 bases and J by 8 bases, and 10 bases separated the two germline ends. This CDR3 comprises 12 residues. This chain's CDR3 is CASSLDTRGYTF. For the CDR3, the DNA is TGTGCCAGCAGCTTGGACACCCGGGGCTACACCTTC.

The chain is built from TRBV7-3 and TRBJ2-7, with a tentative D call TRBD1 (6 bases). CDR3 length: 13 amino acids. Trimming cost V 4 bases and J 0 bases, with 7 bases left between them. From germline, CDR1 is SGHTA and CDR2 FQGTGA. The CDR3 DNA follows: TGTGCCAGCAGCTACAGGGCCTCCTACGAGCAGTACTTC. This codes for CASSYRASYEQYF.

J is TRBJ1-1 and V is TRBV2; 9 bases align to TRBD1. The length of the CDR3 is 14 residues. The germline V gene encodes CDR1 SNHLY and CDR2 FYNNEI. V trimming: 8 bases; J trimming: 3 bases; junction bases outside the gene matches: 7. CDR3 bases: TGTGCCAGCGGACTCGACAGGGGGGACACTGAAGCTTTCTTT. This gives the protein CASGLDRGDTEAFF.

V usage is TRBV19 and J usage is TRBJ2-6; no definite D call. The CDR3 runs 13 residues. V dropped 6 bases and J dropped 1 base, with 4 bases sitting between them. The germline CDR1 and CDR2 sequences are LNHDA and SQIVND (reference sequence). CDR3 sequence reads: CASRKSGANVLTF. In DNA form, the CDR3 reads TGTGCCAGTAGGAAATCTGGGGCCAACGTCCTGACTTTC.

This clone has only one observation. The CDR3 sequence is CSVKGGLAQYQETQYF. CDR3 nucleotides: TGCAGCGTAAAAGGGGGACTAGCGCAGTACCAAGAGACCCAGTACTTC. The chain is built from TRBV29-1 and TRBJ2-5; 10 nucleotides agree with TRBD2. V gave up 6 bases and J gave up 0 bases; unmatched junction bases: 10. Germline CDR1 SQVTM, CDR2 ANQGSEA. The CDR3 has 16 amino acids.

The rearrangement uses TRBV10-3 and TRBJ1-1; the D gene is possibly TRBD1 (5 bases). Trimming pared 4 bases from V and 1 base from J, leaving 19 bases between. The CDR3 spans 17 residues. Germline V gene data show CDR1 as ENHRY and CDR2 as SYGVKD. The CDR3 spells CAISGGSHRRENTEAFF. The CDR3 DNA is TGTGCCATCAGTGGCGGGTCACACAGGAGGGAGAACACTGAAGCTTTCTTT.

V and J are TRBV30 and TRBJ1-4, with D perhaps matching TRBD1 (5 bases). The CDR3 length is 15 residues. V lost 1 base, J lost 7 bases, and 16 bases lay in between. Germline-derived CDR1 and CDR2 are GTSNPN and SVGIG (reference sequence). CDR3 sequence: CAWSDVLMRGEKLFF. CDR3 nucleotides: TGTGCCTGGAGTGACGTATTGATGAGGGGTGAAAAACTGTTTTTT. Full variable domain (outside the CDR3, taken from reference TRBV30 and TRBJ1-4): SQTIHQWPATLVQPVGSPLSLECTVEGTSNPNLYWYRQAAGRGLQLLFYSVGIGQISSEVPQNLSASRPQDRQFILSSKKLLLSDSGFYLCAWSDVLMRGEKLFFGSGTQLSVL.

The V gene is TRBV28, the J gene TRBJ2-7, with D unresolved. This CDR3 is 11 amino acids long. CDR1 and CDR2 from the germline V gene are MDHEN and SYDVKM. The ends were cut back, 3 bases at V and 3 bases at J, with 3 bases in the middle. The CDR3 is CASSFSYEQYF. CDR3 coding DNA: TGTGCCAGCAGTTTCAGCTACGAGCAGTACTTC. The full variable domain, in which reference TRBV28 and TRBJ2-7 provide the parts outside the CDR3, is DVKVTQSSRYLVKRTGEKVFLECVQDMDHENMFWYRQDPGLGLRLIYFSYDVKMKEKGDIPEGYSVSREKKERFSLILESASTNQTSMYLCASSFSYEQYFGPGTRLTVT.

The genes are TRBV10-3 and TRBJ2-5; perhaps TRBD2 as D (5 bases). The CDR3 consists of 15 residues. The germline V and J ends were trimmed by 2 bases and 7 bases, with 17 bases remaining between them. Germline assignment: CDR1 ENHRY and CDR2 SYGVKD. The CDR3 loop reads CAISEPNRGFGTQYF. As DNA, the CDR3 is TGTGCCATCAGTGAGCCGAATCGGGGTTTTGGGACCCAGTACTTC.

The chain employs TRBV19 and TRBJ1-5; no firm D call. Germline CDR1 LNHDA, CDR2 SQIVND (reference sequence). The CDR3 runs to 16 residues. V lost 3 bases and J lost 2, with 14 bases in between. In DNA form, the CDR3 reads TGTGCCAGTAGTATTCCGGCGGCAGGAGGCAATCAGCCCCAGCATTTT. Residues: CASSIPAAGGNQPQHF.